The rows below give T cell receptor beta chains drawn from one sample of a study of OX40 agonist ivuxolimab in advanced cancers. Measured with immunoSEQ multiplex PCR; TCRdb has only the in-frame clones, and not every one. The sample consists of some 70,000 clones, 89% of them appearing once. The sequencing here drew on CD4+ or CD8+ T cells sorted from blood, taken in a trial of the OX40 agonist ivuxolimab. Every receptor here comes from an adult with an advanced solid tumor such as melanoma, head and neck, liver or kidney cancer. CDR3s leave out the opening cysteine and the closing phenylalanine or tryptophan. The size of a clone is reported for some rows only, either as once, few or many, or as a class for expanded clones.

TRBV4-1	14	.	ASSQEVGGIPYEQY
TRBV2	12	.	ASSEERAPSPLH
TRBV19	12	.	ASSRWPREETQY
TRBV14	15	.	ASSPLPGLYPNQPQH
TRBV15	12	.	ATSQTMSSYEQY
TRBV6-6	10	.	ASSYWGGGYT
TRBV5-1	12	.	ASSLSRGDYEQY
TRBV7-9	13	.	ASSLGAVGGYEQY
TRBV5-4	14	.	ASSLGENVGRYGYT
TRBV7-2	12	.	ASSLQGARTEAF
TRBV6-4	18	.	ASRGWGDSGKLSGANVLT
TRBV6-1	12	.	ASRQSGVFGEAF
TRBV12-5	11	few	ASGLERGSGYT
TRBV11-2	11	.	ASSLQGSGELF
TRBV5-1	13	.	ASSLGTGKQETQY
TRBV18	12	.	ASSTEYSNQPQH
TRBV19	12	few	ASSTDSINQPQH
TRBV6-7	11	once	ASTQGQGNTIY
TRBV27	12	.	ASRKLAVEETQY
TRBV19	12	.	ASSPWTSHNEQF
TRBV30	12	once	AWRGSQGGNTIY
TRBV27	13	.	ASSLDRARNSPLH
TRBV5-4	15	.	ASSRWVTGVRTDTQY
TRBV6-6	11	once	ASSSVSNYGYT
TRBV11-3	10	.	ASSLDRDEQF
TRBV5-1	14	.	ASGLGTSGAYDEQY
TRBV25-1	12	.	ASSEPGVNTEAF
TRBV10-3	14	.	AISESGQGSTGELF
TRBV6-5	13	.	ASSYSSLMNTEAF
TRBV5-1	11	.	ASSLGQHYEQY
TRBV7-2	12	.	ASSSPFSTGELF
TRBV10-2	10	.	ASSDQGWEQY
TRBV13	15	.	ASSLNRQRMNTGELF
TRBV28	13	.	ASSFSRGGKYEQY
TRBV29-1	12	.	SVGELGGPYEQY
TRBV6-1	12	.	ASTRDSHNSPLH
TRBV6-4	10	.	ASLPDSETQY
TRBV7-8	14	.	ASSTWTGDSNQPQH
TRBV5-6	16	.	ASSYIGSGGAAPYEQY
TRBV6-5	13	.	ASSYRQGRDYGYT
TRBV11-2	15	.	ASSLVFGGRGPDTQY
TRBV18	15	.	ASSPGRGINSNQPQH
TRBV6-1	13	.	ASSEGDRSNQPQH